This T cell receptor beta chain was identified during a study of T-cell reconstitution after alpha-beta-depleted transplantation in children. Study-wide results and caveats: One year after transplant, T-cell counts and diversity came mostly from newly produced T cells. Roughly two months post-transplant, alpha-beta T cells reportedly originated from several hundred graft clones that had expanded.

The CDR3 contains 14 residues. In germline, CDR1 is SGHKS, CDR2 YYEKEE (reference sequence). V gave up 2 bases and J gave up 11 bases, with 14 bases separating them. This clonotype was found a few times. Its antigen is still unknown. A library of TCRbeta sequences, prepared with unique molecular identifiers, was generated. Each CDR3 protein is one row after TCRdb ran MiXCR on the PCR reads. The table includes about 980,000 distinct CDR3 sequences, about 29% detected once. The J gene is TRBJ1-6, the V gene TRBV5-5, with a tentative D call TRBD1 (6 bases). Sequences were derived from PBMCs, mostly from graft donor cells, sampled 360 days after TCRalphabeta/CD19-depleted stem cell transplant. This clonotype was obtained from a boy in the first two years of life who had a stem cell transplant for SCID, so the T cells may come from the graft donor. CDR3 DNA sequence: TGTGCCAGCAGCTTCTGGGGGGCTTCGGCACCCCTCCACTTT. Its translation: CASSFWGASAPLHF.